The T cell receptor beta chain described here comes from a study of shared clonotypes between healthy human individuals. The assay was immunoSEQ multiplex PCR, and TCRdb's table has in-frame clones only and misses some. Of 2 million to 3 million clones in the sample, 85% to 95% were seen once. The V end was cut by 4 bases, the J end by 2 bases, with 8 bases between. Germline V gene data show CDR1 as MNHNS and CDR2 as SASEGT. The CDR3 totals 13 residues. Input material: naive CD4+ T cells sorted from blood. Stated subset: CD45RA+ positively selected. The TCR comes from a man aged 18 to 29 in good health. The genes are TRBV6-1 and TRBJ2-5; D perhaps matches TRBD1 (6 bases). The CDR3 sequence is CASSARGQETQYF. The CDR3 DNA reads TGTGCCAGCAGTGCGAGGGGGCAAGAGACCCAGTACTTC.